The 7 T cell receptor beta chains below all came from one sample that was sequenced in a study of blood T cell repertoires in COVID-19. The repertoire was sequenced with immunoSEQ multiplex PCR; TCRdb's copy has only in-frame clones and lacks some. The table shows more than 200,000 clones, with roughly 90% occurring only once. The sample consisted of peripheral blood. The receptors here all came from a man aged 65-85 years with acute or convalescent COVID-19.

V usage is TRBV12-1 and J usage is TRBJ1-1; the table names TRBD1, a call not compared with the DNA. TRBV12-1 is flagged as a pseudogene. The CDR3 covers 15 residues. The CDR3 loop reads CASSFEGQANTEAFF. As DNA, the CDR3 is TGTGCCAGCAGCTTTGAAGGACAGGCCAACACTGAAGCTTTCTTT.

CDR3 protein: CSVGDFRTDTQYF. The CDR3 coding sequence is TGCAGCGTTGGGGACTTCCGCACAGATACGCAGTATTTT. The chain links TRBV29-1 to TRBJ2-3; a possible D gene is TRBD2 (6 bases). V was shortened by 4 bases and J by 1 base, with 9 bases between the two germline ends. CDR1 and CDR2 from the germline V gene are SQVTM and ANQGSEA. CDR3 length: 13 residues.

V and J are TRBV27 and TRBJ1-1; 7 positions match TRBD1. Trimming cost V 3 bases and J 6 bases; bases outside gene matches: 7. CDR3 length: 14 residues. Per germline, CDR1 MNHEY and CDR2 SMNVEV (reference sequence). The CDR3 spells CASSFVDRIPEAFF. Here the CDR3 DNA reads TGTGCCAGCAGTTTTGTGGACAGGATCCCTGAAGCTTTCTTT.

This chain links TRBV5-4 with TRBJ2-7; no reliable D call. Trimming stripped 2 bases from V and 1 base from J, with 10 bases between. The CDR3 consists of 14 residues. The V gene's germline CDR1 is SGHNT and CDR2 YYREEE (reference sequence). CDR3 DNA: TGTGCCAGCAGCTTAGATGCGGAGTCCTACGAGCAGTACTTC. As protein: CASSLDAESYEQYF.

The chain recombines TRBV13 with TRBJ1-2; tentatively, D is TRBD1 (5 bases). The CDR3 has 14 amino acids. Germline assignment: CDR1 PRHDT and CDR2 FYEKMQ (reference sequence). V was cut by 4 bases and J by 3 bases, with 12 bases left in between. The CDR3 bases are TGTGCCAGCAGCTCGAAAGACAGAGACTATGGCTACACCTTC. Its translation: CASSSKDRDYGYTF.

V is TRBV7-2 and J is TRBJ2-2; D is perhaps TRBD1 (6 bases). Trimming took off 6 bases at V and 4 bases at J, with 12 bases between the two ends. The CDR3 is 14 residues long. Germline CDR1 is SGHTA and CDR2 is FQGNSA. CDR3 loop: CASRGQGSTGELFF. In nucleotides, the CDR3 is TGTGCCAGCAGGGGGCAGGGGTCCACCGGGGAGCTGTTTTTT.

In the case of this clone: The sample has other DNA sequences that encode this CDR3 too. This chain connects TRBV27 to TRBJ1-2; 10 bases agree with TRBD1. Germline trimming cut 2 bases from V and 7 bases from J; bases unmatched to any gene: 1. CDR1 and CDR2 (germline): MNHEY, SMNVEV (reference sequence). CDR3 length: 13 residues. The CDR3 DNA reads TGTGCCAGCAGTTTAGACAGGGGGCGTGGCTACACCTTC. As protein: CASSLDRGRGYTF.